The clone carrying this T cell receptor (beta chain) was seen only once. The target antigen is unknown. From germline, CDR1 is MGHDK and CDR2 SYGVNS. CDR3 length: 14 residues. V gave up 8 bases and J gave up 1 base, with 14 bases separating them. Method: immunoSEQ multiplex PCR; TCRdb's copy keeps in-frame clones and lacks some. Of tens of thousands of clones listed, approximately 81% are singletons. The data belong to a study of OX40 agonist ivuxolimab in advanced cancers. In the study overall: Every 2 weeks, patients received ivuxolimab intravenously, dosed at 0.01 to 10 mg/kg. Three dose-escalation patients had partial responses: one with hepatocellular carcinoma and two with cutaneous melanoma.

Study-wide results and caveats: Not determined was the antigen specificity of the expanded peripheral T cells.

This sequence joins TRBV25-1 and TRBJ2-5; D might be TRBD1 or TRBD2, each matching 5 bases. Sequencing was performed on CD4+ or CD8+ T cells sorted from blood, taken in a trial of the OX40 agonist ivuxolimab. The receptor's source is an adult with an advanced solid tumor such as melanoma, head and neck, liver or kidney cancer. This chain's CDR3 is CASGPSGAQETQYF. CDR3 bases: TGTGCCAGCGGTCCCTCCGGGGCCCAAGAGACCCAGTACTTC.